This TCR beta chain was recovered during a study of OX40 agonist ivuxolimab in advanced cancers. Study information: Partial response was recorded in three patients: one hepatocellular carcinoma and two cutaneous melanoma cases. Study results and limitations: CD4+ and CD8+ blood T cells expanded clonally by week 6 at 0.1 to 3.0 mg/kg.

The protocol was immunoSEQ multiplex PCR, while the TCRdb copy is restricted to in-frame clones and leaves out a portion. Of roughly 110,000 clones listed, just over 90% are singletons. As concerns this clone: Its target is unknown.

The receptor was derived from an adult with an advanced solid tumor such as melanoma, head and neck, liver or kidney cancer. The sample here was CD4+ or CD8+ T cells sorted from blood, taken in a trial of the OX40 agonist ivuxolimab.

The CDR3 nucleotides are TGCGCCAGCAGCCCGGGACGGAATCCCTTTCGTTACACCGGGGAGCTGTTTTTT. This translates into CASSPGRNPFRYTGELFF. The chain recombines TRBV5-1 with TRBJ2-2, with D perhaps given as TRBD1 or TRBD2 (5 bases each). The germline V gene has CDR1 SGHRS and CDR2 YFSETQ. CDR3 length equals 18 residues. Trimming stripped 4 bases from V and 3 bases from J, with 22 bases between.